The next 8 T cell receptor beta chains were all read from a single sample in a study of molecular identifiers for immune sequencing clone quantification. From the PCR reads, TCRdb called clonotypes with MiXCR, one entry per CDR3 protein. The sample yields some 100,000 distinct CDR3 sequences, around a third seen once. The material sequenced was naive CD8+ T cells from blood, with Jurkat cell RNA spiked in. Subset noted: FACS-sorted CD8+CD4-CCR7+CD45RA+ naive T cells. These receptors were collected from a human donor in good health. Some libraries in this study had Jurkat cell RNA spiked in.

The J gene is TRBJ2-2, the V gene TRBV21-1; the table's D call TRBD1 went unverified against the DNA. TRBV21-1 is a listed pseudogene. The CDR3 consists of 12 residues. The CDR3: CATRTDTGELFF. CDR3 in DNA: TGTGCCACCAGGACAGACACCGGGGAGCTGTTTTTT.

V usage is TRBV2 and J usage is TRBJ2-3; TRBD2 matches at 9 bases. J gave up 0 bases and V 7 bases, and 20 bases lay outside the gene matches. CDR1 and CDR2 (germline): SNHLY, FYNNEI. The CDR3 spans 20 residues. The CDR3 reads CASIGSGSEASGMSTDTQYF. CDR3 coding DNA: TGTGCCAGCATCGGTTCCGGGTCCGAGGCTAGCGGGATGAGCACAGATACGCAGTATTTT.

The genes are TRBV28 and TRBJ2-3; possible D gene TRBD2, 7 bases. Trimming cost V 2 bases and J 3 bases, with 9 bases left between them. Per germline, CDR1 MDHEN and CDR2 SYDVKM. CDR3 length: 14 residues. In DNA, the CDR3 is TGTGCCAGCAGTTTAGGGAGGGGGACAGATACGCAGTATTTT. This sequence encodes CASSLGRGTDTQYF.

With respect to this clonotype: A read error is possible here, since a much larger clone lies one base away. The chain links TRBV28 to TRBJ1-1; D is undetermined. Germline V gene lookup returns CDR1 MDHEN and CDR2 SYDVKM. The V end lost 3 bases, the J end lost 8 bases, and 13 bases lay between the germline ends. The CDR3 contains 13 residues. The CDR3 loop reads CASSLPEQREAFF. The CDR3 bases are TGTGCCAGCAGTTTGCCGGAACAGCGAGAAGCTTTCTTT.

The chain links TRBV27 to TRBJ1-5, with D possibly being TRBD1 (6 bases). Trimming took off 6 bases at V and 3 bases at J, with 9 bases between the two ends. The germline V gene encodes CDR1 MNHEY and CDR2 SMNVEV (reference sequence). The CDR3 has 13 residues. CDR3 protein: CASSHRDNQPQHF. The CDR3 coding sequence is TGTGCCAGCAGCCACAGGGACAATCAGCCCCAGCATTTT.

CDR3 nucleotide sequence: TGTGCCAGCAGCACCCGGGACGCCTACGAGCAGTACTTC. Encoded protein: CASSTRDAYEQYF. The J gene is TRBJ2-7, the V gene TRBV5-3, with D possibly being TRBD1 or TRBD2 (5 bases each). TRBV5-3 counts as an open reading frame of uncertain function. This CDR3 contains 13 residues. V lost 8 bases and J lost 2, with 14 bases in between.

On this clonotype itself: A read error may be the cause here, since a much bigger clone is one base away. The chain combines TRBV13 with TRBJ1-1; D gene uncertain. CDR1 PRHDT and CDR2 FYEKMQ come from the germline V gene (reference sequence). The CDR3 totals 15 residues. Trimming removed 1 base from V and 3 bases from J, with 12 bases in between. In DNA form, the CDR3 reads TGTGCCAGCAGCTTAGTTGGGCGCTTGGACACTGAAGCTTTCTTT. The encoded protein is CASSLVGRLDTEAFF.

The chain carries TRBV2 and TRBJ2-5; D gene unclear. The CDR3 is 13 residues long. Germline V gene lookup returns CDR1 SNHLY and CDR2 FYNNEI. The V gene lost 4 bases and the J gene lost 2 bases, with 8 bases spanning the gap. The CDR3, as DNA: TGTGCCAGCAGTGGTTTTTCGCAAGAGACCCAGTACTTC. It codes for CASSGFSQETQYF.